This TCR beta chain was profiled in a study of T cells in Graves' hyperthyroidism and ophthalmopathy. Regarding the study as a whole: Also found in blood were most expanded thyroid clonotypes above 0.001.

TCR beta CDR3 regions were amplified from RNA transcripts. HTBI primers were the set used in a first-round RT-PCR of the TCR CDR3. MiXCR, applied by TCRdb to the multiplex PCR reads, yields one record per CDR3 protein. The sample has about 360,000 distinct CDR3 sequences, approximately 13% seen once; the top ten hold 9.2%. The germline V and J ends were trimmed by 4 bases and 0 bases, with 10 bases remaining between them. This CDR3 is built from 16 residues. The germline CDR1 and CDR2 sequences are PRHDT and FYEKMQ (reference sequence). Uncontrolled infection, other autoimmune disease, pregnancy or lactation barred patients from enrollment. Worth noting for this clonotype: As yet, its antigen is unknown.

The origin of this receptor is a woman between 18 and 30 years old with Graves' hyperthyroidism. The sample was blood. V gene TRBV13 combines with J gene TRBJ2-6, with D perhaps TRBD1 or TRBD2 (6 bases each). The CDR3 loop reads CASSSGAISGANVLTF. The CDR3 region has the DNA TGTGCCAGCAGCTCGGGGGCCATCTCTGGGGCCAACGTCCTGACTTTC. Variable domain in full (rest from reference TRBV13 and TRBJ2-6): AAGVIQSPRHLIKEKRETATLKCYPIPRHDTVYWYQQGPGQDPQFLISFYEKMQSDKGSIPDRFSAQQFSDYHSELNMSSLELGDSALYFCASSSGAISGANVLTFGAGSRLTVL.